Listed below are T cell receptor beta chains from one sample, sequenced in a study of regulatory T cells in long-lasting Graves disease. Via MiXCR, TCRdb re-called the multiplex PCR reads, giving one row per CDR3 protein. The sample yields 420,000 or so distinct CDR3 sequences, around 17% seen once. The same sample was also studied in work on T cells in Graves' hyperthyroidism and ophthalmopathy.

Source: peripheral blood mononuclear cells (PBMCs), taken at new diagnosis, from a patient treated with antithyroid drugs. These receptors were taken from a young woman with Graves disease. Both conserved end residues are part of each CDR3. D genes are given only for firm matches. Rows may omit the clone size; those that give it use once, few, many or a size class.

cdr3_aa: CSASLGQGAGPQHF
cdr3_nt: TGCAGTGCGAGCCTGGGACAGGGGGCAGGGCCCCAGCATTTT
j_call: TRBJ1-5
d_call: TRBD1
clone_size: NA
v_call: TRBV20-1

cdr3_aa: CASSYSIGGSSYNEQFF
cdr3_nt: TGTGCCAGCAGTTACTCGATTGGCGGGAGCTCCTACAATGAGCAGTTCTTC
j_call: TRBJ2-1
d_call: TRBD2
clone_size: NA
v_call: TRBV6-5

cdr3_aa: CASGSGPAGGNEQFF
cdr3_nt: TGCGCCAGCGGGTCGGGCCCAGCAGGGGGCAATGAGCAGTTCTTC
j_call: TRBJ2-1
d_call: TRBD1
clone_size: many
v_call: TRBV5-1

cdr3_aa: CASSLRPAVRTDTQYF
cdr3_nt: TGTGCCAGCAGCTTGCGGCCGGCAGTGCGCACAGATACGCAGTATTTT
j_call: TRBJ2-3
d_call: NA
clone_size: NA
v_call: TRBV5-4

cdr3_aa: CASSLVAGDTGELFF
cdr3_nt: TGTGCCAGCAGCTTGGTAGCGGGAGACACCGGGGAGCTGTTTTTT
j_call: TRBJ2-2
d_call: TRBD2
clone_size: few
v_call: TRBV5-5

cdr3_aa: CASSLLEGFGEQYF
cdr3_nt: TGTGCCAGCAGTTTACTCGAGGGCTTTGGGGAGCAGTACTTC
j_call: TRBJ2-7
d_call: NA
clone_size: many
v_call: TRBV12-3/TRBV12-4

cdr3_aa: CASSPQIRYYGYTF
cdr3_nt: TGTGCCAGCAGCCCGCAGATACGTTACTATGGCTACACCTTC
j_call: TRBJ1-2
d_call: NA
clone_size: many
v_call: TRBV6-1

cdr3_aa: CASSAGGGDTQYF
cdr3_nt: TGTGCCAGCAGTGCGGGAGGCGGGGATACGCAGTATTTT
j_call: TRBJ2-3
d_call: TRBD2
clone_size: many
v_call: TRBV27

cdr3_aa: CASSIPRLARGNEQFF
cdr3_nt: TGTGCCAGTAGTATACCCCGACTAGCTAGGGGGAATGAGCAGTTCTTC
j_call: TRBJ2-1
d_call: NA
clone_size: few
v_call: TRBV19

cdr3_aa: CASSQDTGQGVGGQKNTGELFF
cdr3_nt: TGCGCCAGCAGCCAAGATACAGGACAGGGGGTAGGCGGGCAGAAGAACACCGGGGAGCTGTTTTTT
j_call: TRBJ2-2
d_call: TRBD1
clone_size: NA
v_call: TRBV4-1

cdr3_aa: CASRFGGPNQPQHF
cdr3_nt: TGTGCCAGCAGGTTCGGTGGACCAAATCAGCCCCAGCATTTT
j_call: TRBJ1-5
d_call: NA
clone_size: many
v_call: TRBV28

cdr3_aa: CASSLGGTAPLGEQFF
cdr3_nt: TGTGCCAGCAGCTTAGGGGGGACAGCCCCATTAGGTGAGCAGTTCTTC
j_call: TRBJ2-1
d_call: TRBD1
clone_size: many
v_call: TRBV11-1

cdr3_aa: CSARVGAGIFTF
cdr3_nt: NA
j_call: TRBJ1-2
d_call: NA
clone_size: few
v_call: TRBV20-1

cdr3_aa: CASSLYPVNTQYF
cdr3_nt: TGTGCCAGCAGTTTATATCCGGTTAATACGCAGTATTTT
j_call: TRBJ2-3
d_call: NA
clone_size: many
v_call: TRBV27

cdr3_aa: CSASVGGTQYF
cdr3_nt: TGCAGTGCTAGTGTGGGAGGAACCCAGTACTTC
j_call: TRBJ2-5
d_call: NA
clone_size: many
v_call: TRBV20-1

cdr3_aa: CAISEPPSTEAFF
cdr3_nt: TGTGCCATCAGTGAGCCCCCCTCCACTGAAGCTTTCTTT
j_call: TRBJ1-1
d_call: NA
clone_size: NA
v_call: TRBV10-3

cdr3_aa: CASDVGGAEQFF
cdr3_nt: TGTGCCTCAGACGTGGGGGGCGCGGAACAGTTCTTC
j_call: TRBJ2-1
d_call: NA
clone_size: many
v_call: TRBV7-9

cdr3_aa: CASSLDPDLIHYNEQFF
cdr3_nt: TGTGCCAGCAGCTTAGATCCCGACTTAATTCACTACAATGAGCAGTTCTTC
j_call: TRBJ2-1
d_call: NA
clone_size: few
v_call: TRBV11-3

cdr3_aa: CASSLDPGVSSYNEQFF
cdr3_nt: TGTGCCAGCAGCTTGGATCCAGGGGTGAGCTCCTACAATGAGCAGTTCTTC
j_call: TRBJ2-1
d_call: NA
clone_size: many
v_call: TRBV5-4

cdr3_aa: CASEGTSGSQETQYF
cdr3_nt: TGTGCCAGCGAGGGGACTAGCGGTTCGCAAGAGACCCAGTACTTC
j_call: TRBJ2-5
d_call: TRBD2
clone_size: many
v_call: TRBV2

cdr3_aa: CASMEQGVRNYGYTF
cdr3_nt: TGTGCCAGTATGGAGCAGGGAGTTCGAAACTATGGCTACACCTTC
j_call: TRBJ1-2
d_call: NA
clone_size: few
v_call: TRBV19

cdr3_aa: CASSIGWGTGELFF
cdr3_nt: TGTGCCAGTAGTATAGGTTGGGGGACCGGGGAGCTGTTTTTT
j_call: TRBJ2-2
d_call: NA
clone_size: NA
v_call: TRBV19

cdr3_aa: CASSLPSGADTQYF
cdr3_nt: TGCGCCAGCAGCCTGCCTTCTGGCGCAGATACGCAGTATTTT
j_call: TRBJ2-3
d_call: NA
clone_size: many
v_call: TRBV5-1

cdr3_aa: CASSQVGDRASGNTIYF
cdr3_nt: TGTGCCAGCAGCCAAGTAGGGGACAGGGCCTCTGGAAACACCATATATTTT
j_call: TRBJ1-3
d_call: TRBD1
clone_size: NA
v_call: TRBV4-2

cdr3_aa: CATSRGRSARLNTEAFF
cdr3_nt: TGTGCCACCAGCAGAGGACGGTCGGCCCGATTGAACACTGAAGCTTTCTTT
j_call: TRBJ1-1
d_call: NA
clone_size: NA
v_call: TRBV15

cdr3_aa: CASSPLAGGPADTQYF
cdr3_nt: TGTGCCAGCAGCCCGCTAGCGGGAGGGCCGGCAGATACGCAGTATTTT
j_call: TRBJ2-3
d_call: TRBD2
clone_size: many
v_call: TRBV5-6

cdr3_aa: CASSLTSGSVGNEQFF
cdr3_nt: TGTGCCAGCAGCTTAACTAGCGGGAGTGTAGGCAATGAGCAGTTCTTC
j_call: TRBJ2-1
d_call: TRBD2
clone_size: many
v_call: TRBV7-3

cdr3_aa: CAISETTDTQYF
cdr3_nt: TGTGCCATCAGTGAGACTACAGATACGCAGTATTTT
j_call: TRBJ2-3
d_call: NA
clone_size: many
v_call: TRBV10-3

cdr3_aa: CASSLFRTEAFF
cdr3_nt: TGTGCCAGCAGTTTATTTCGGACTGAAGCTTTCTTT
j_call: TRBJ1-1
d_call: NA
clone_size: many
v_call: TRBV28

cdr3_aa: CATSREPGGQGEQFF
cdr3_nt: TGTGCCACCAGCAGAGAACCGGGAGGGCAGGGGGAGCAGTTCTTC
j_call: TRBJ2-1
d_call: TRBD2
clone_size: NA
v_call: TRBV15

cdr3_aa: CASSVVVAGDYNEQFF
cdr3_nt: TGTGCCAGCAGCGTAGTGGTAGCGGGAGACTACAATGAGCAGTTCTTC
j_call: TRBJ2-1
d_call: TRBD2
clone_size: NA
v_call: TRBV9

cdr3_aa: CASTPWGGGNYGYTF
cdr3_nt: TGCGCCAGCACCCCGTGGGGAGGGGGCAACTATGGCTACACCTTC
j_call: TRBJ1-2
d_call: TRBD1
clone_size: few
v_call: TRBV5-1

cdr3_aa: CASSLVGQGENIQYF
cdr3_nt: TGTGCCAGCAGTTTGGTAGGACAGGGAGAAAACATTCAGTACTTC
j_call: TRBJ2-4
d_call: TRBD1
clone_size: many
v_call: TRBV28

cdr3_aa: CASSFGVSETQYF
cdr3_nt: TGTGCCAGCAGCTTTGGGGTTTCGGAGACCCAGTACTTC
j_call: TRBJ2-5
d_call: NA
clone_size: many
v_call: TRBV11-1

cdr3_aa: CASMKQGTYEQYF
cdr3_nt: TGCGCCAGCATGAAACAGGGTACCTACGAGCAGTACTTC
j_call: TRBJ2-7
d_call: NA
clone_size: few
v_call: TRBV10-2

cdr3_aa: CASSWGGIQDTQYF
cdr3_nt: TGTGCCAGCAGCTGGGGAGGTATACAAGATACGCAGTATTTT
j_call: TRBJ2-3
d_call: NA
clone_size: many
v_call: TRBV12-3/TRBV12-4